Presented here are 10 T cell receptor beta chains from one specimen sequenced in a study of shared clonotypes between healthy human individuals. Clones were sequenced by immunoSEQ multiplex PCR, and TCRdb holds only the in-frame ones, with some missing. The top ten hold 9.5% to 15% of the sample, which has some 490,000 clones, 60% to 80% seen once. Sequences were obtained from PBMCs. Receptors were obtained from a woman in her thirties or forties in good health. Some clones in this sample may be carry-over from other donors' samples.

This sequence joins TRBV4-2 and TRBJ2-1, with a weak D call TRBD2 (6 bases). V lost 1 base and J 4 bases, leaving 14 bases between the germline ends. The CDR3 has 16 residues. CDR1 is LGHNA and CDR2 is YNFKEQ in the germline V gene. This CDR3 is CASSQAGTEGYNEQFF. CDR3 nucleotide sequence: TGTGCCAGCAGCCAAGCGGGGACTGAAGGGTACAATGAGCAGTTCTTC.

This clone was detected only a few times. The V call is TRBV7-3, the J call TRBJ2-2; 8 positions agree with TRBD2. Per germline, CDR1 SGHTA and CDR2 FQGTGA. CDR3 length equals 16 residues. With V trimmed by 0 bases and J by 1 base, 1 base remained unmatched. The CDR3 spells CASSLTAGVNTGELFF. CDR3 DNA: TGTGCCAGCAGCTTAACAGCGGGAGTGAACACCGGGGAGCTGTTTTTT.

This rearrangement joins TRBV7-2 to TRBJ2-3; D is ambiguous. Germline CDR1 reads SGHTA; CDR2 reads FQGNSA. This CDR3 is 13 amino acids long. With 2 bases removed from V and 3 bases from J, the gap between germline ends came to 6 bases. The CDR3 here is CASSLQETDTQYF. For the CDR3, the DNA is TGTGCCAGCAGCTTACAAGAAACAGATACGCAGTATTTT.

The chain combines TRBV10-3 with TRBJ2-3; 7 positions agree with TRBD1. The CDR3 extends over 16 amino acids. Germline V CDR1 and CDR2: ENHRY, SYGVKD. Trimming took 2 bases from V and 1 from J; bases not matched to a gene: 6. CDR3 coding DNA: TGTGCCATCAGTGAGAAAGACAGGGACGGCACAGATACGCAGTATTTT. Encoded protein: CAISEKDRDGTDTQYF.

The chain joins TRBV5-1 to TRBJ2-7, with 8 bases lining up with TRBD2. With V trimmed by 0 bases and J by 0 bases, 2 bases remained unmatched. The CDR3 loop spans 15 amino acids. The germline CDR1 and CDR2 sequences are SGHRS and YFSETQ. The CDR3 DNA sequence: TGCGCCAGCAGCTTGGGGACTAGCAGCTCCTACGAGCAGTACTTC. The encoded protein is CASSLGTSSSYEQYF.

V and J are TRBV18 and TRBJ2-7; 10 nucleotides match TRBD1. The CDR3 covers 14 residues. Germline V gene data show CDR1 as KGHSH and CDR2 as LQKENI. V shed 6 bases and J 5 bases; nucleotides not matched to a gene: 7. CDR3 amino acids: CASSPQTGGDEQYF. DNA for the CDR3: TGTGCCAGCTCCCCGCAGACAGGGGGCGACGAGCAGTACTTC.

This clone occurred many times. This rearrangement joins TRBV27 to TRBJ1-4; a weak D match, TRBD1 (5 bases). The CDR3 is 14 residues long. Germline V gene lookup returns CDR1 MNHEY and CDR2 SMNVEV (reference sequence). V gave up 6 bases and J gave up 4 bases, with 12 bases separating them. In DNA, the CDR3 is TGTGCCAGCAGGGTGAGGGGCTATAATGAAAAACTGTTTTTT. As protein: CASRVRGYNEKLFF.

J is TRBJ2-5 and V is TRBV2, with D unresolved. Germline lookup yields CDR1 SNHLY and CDR2 FYNNEI. This CDR3 has 13 amino acids. V lost 3 bases and J 1 base, leaving 6 bases between the germline ends. CDR3 coding DNA: TGTGCCAGCAGTGACTTGCGCCAAGAGACCCAGTACTTC. Amino acid sequence: CASSDLRQETQYF.

The chain recombines TRBV7-2 with TRBJ1-1; D gene unclear. Trimming removed 3 bases from V and 5 bases from J, with 10 bases in between. Germline CDR1 reads SGHTA; CDR2 reads FQGNSA. The CDR3 spans 13 residues. This chain's CDR3 is CASSFYDGTEAFF. The CDR3 coding sequence is TGTGCCAGCAGCTTTTATGATGGGACTGAAGCTTTCTTT.

V usage is TRBV7-2 and J usage is TRBJ1-5; D is undetermined. Germline CDR1 SGHTA, CDR2 FQGNSA. The ends were cut back, 1 base at V and 3 bases at J, with 13 bases in the middle. This CDR3 comprises 16 residues. CDR3 DNA: TGTGCCAGCAGCTTAGGGATGGGTTGGGACAATCAGCCCCAGCATTTT. Protein sequence: CASSLGMGWDNQPQHF. Full variable domain (rest looked up from reference TRBV7-2 and TRBJ1-5): GAGVSQSPSNKVTEKGKDVELRCDPISGHTALYWYRQSLGQGLEFLIYFQGNSAPDKSGLPSDRFSAERTGGSVSTLTIQRTQQEDSAVYLCASSLGMGWDNQPQHFGDGTRLSIL.